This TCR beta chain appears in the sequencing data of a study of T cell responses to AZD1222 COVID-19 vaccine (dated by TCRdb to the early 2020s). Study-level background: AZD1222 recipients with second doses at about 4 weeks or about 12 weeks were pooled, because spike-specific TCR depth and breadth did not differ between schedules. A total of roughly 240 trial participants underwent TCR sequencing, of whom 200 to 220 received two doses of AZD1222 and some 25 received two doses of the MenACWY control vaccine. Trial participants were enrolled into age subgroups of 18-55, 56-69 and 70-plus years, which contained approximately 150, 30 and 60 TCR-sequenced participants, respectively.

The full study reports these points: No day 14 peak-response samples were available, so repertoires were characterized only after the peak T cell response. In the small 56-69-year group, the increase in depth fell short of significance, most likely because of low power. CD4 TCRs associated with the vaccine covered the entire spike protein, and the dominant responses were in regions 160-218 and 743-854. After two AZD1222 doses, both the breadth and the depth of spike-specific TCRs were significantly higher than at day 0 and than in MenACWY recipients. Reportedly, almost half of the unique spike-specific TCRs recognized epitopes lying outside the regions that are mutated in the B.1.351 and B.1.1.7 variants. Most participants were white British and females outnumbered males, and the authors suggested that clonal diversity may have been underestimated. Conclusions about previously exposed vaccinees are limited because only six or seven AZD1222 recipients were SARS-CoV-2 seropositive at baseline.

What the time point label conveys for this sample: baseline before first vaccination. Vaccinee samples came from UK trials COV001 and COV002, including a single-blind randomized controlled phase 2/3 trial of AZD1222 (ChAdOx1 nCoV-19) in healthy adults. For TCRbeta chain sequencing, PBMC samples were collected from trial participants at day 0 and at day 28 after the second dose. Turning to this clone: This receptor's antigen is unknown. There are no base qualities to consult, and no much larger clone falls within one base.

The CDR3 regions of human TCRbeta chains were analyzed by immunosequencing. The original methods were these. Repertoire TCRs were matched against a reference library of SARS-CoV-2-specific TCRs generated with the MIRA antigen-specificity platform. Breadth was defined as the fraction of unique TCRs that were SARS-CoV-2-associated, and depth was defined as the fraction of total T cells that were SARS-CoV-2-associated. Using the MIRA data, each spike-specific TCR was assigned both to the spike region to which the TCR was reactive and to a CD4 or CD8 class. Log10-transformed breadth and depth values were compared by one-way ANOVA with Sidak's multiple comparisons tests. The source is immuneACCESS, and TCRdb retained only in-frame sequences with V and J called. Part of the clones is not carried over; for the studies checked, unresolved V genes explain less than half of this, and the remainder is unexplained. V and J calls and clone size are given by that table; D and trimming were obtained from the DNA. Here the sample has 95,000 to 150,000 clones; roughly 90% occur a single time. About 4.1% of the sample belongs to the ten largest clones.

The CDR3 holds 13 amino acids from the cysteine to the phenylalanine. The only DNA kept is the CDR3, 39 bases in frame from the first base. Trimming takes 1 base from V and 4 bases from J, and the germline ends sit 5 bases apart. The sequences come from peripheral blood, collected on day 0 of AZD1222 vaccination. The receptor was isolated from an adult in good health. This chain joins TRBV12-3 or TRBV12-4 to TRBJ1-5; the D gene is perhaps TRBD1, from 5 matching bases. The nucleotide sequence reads TGTGCCAGCAGTTTAGGACAGAATCAGCCCCAGCATTTT. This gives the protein CASSLGQNQPQHF.